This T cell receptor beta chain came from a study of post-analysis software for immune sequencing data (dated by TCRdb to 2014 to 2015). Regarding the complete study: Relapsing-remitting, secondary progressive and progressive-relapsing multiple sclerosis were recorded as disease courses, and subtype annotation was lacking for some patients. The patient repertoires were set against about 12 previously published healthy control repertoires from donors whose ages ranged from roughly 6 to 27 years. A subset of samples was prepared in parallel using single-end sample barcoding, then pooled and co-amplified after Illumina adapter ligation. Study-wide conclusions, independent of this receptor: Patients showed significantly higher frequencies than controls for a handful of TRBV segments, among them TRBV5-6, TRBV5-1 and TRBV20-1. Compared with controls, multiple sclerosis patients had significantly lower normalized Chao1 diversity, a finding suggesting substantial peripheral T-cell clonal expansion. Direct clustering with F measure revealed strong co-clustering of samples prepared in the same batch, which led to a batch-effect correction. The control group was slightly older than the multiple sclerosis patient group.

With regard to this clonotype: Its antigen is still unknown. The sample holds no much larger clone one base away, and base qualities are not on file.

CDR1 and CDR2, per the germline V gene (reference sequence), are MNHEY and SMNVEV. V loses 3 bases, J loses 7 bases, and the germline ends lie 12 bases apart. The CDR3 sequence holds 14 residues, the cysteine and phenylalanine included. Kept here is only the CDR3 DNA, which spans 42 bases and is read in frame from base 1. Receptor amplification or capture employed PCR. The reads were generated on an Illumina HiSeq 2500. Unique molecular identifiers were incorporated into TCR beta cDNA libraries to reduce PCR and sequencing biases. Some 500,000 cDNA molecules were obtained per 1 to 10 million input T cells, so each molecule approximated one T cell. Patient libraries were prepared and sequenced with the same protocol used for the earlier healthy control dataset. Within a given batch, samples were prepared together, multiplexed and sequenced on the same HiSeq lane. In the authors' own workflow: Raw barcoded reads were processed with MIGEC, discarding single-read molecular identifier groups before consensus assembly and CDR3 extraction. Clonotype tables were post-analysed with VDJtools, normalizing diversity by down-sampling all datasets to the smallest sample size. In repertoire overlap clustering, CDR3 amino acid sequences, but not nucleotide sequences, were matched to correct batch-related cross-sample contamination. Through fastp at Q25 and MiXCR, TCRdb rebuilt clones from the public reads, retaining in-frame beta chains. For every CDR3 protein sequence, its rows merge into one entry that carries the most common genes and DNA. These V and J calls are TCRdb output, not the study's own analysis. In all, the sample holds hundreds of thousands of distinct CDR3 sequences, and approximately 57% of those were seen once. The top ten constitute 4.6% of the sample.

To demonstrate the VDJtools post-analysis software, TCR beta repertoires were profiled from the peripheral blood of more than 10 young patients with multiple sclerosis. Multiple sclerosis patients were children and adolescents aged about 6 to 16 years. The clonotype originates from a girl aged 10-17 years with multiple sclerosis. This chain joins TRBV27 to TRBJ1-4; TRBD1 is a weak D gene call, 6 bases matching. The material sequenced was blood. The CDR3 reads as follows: CASSLRGLGEKLFF. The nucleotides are TGTGCCAGCAGTTTGAGGGGGTTGGGTGAAAAACTGTTTTTT.